Listed below are T cell receptor beta chains from one sample, sequenced in a study of regulatory T cells in long-lasting Graves disease. TCRdb ran MiXCR on the multiplex PCR reads and lists one entry per CDR3 protein. The sample contains almost 450,000 distinct CDR3 sequences, approximately 16% of which appear only once. These same records also appear under a second study, on T cells in Graves' hyperthyroidism and ophthalmopathy.

The material sequenced was peripheral blood mononuclear cells (PBMCs), taken at new diagnosis, from a patient treated with antithyroid drugs. The receptors were sampled from a woman in her thirties with Graves disease. CDR3s include the opening cysteine and the closing phenylalanine or tryptophan. Each record gives: D gene, J gene, V gene, clone size, CDR3 protein, CDR3 DNA. The D gene is left open where the match is weak. For some rows the clone size is stated as once, few or many, or as a class when expanded; others skip it.

>TRBD2|TRBJ2-2|TRBV2|many
CASSDSGLAGYYTGELFF
TGTGCCAGCAGTGACTCGGGACTAGCGGGATACTACACCGGGGAGCTGTTTTTT
>.|TRBJ2-5|TRBV5-1|.
CASSLAAGIPETQYF
TGCGCCAGCAGCTTGGCCGCAGGGATTCCGGAGACCCAGTACTTC
>.|TRBJ2-7|TRBV20-1|many
CSARPSSYEQYF
TGCAGTGCTAGACCATCTTCCTACGAGCAGTACTTC
>.|TRBJ1-1|TRBV5-1|many
CASSPPIGFGRRSEAFF
TGCGCCAGCAGCCCTCCGATTGGGTTCGGCAGGCGGTCTGAAGCTTTCTTT
>.|TRBJ2-1|TRBV3-1|few
CASSHSTPGSNEQFF
TGTGCCAGCAGCCATTCAACGCCTGGGTCGAATGAGCAGTTCTTC
>.|TRBJ2-5|TRBV4-1|.
CASSQDSGVGETQYF
TGCGCCAGCAGCCAAGATTCGGGGGTAGGAGAGACCCAGTACTTC
>.|TRBJ1-5|TRBV6-5|many
CASSYLLVRGSNQPQHF
TGTGCCAGCAGTTACCTACTGGTGAGGGGTAGCAATCAGCCCCAGCATTTT
>.|TRBJ2-1|TRBV5-6|many
CASSLVGHPPYNEQFF
TGTGCCAGCAGCTTGGTAGGACACCCACCCTACAATGAGCAGTTCTTC
>.|TRBJ2-7|TRBV7-2|medium-sized
CASSFPGQFYEQYF
TGTGCCAGCAGCTTTCCAGGACAGTTTTACGAGCAGTACTTC
>.|TRBJ2-4|TRBV9|.
CASSVQADTKNIQYF
TGTGCCAGCAGCGTACAAGCGGATACCAAAAACATTCAGTACTTC
>TRBD1|TRBJ1-1|TRBV29-1|few
CSVGTGGTEAFF
TGCAGCGTTGGAACAGGGGGAACTGAAGCTTTCTTT
>TRBD1|TRBJ2-1|TRBV3-1|few
CASSQNRGTGTNNEQFF
TGTGCCAGCAGCCAAAATCGAGGGACAGGGACGAACAATGAGCAGTTCTTC
>TRBD2|TRBJ2-1|TRBV20-1|.
CSQDAGLGDNEQFF
TGCAGTCAGGACGCGGGACTAGGTGACAATGAGCAGTTCTTC
>.|TRBJ1-4|TRBV6-1|many
CASRTGVTTATNEKLFF
TGTGCCAGCAGGACGGGAGTTACCACTGCAACTAATGAAAAACTGTTTTTT
>TRBD2|TRBJ2-1|TRBV29-1|.
CSVEAGGLGPEQFF
TGCAGCGTTGAAGCCGGGGGGTTGGGTCCTGAGCAGTTCTTC
>.|TRBJ2-3|TRBV6-1|many
CASSGLVSDTQYF
TGTGCCAGCAGTGGACTAGTTTCAGATACGCAGTATTTT
>TRBD1|TRBJ1-1|TRBV6-1|many
CATGQDVKNTEAFF
TGTGCCACCGGACAGGACGTAAAGAACACTGAAGCTTTCTTT
>TRBD2|TRBJ2-1|TRBV28|many
CASSKGLGLFNEQFF
TGTGCCAGCAGTAAGGGACTAGGTCTCTTCAATGAGCAGTTCTTC
>.|TRBJ1-1|TRBV14|many
CASSPLPPTDTEAFF
TGTGCCAGCAGCCCATTACCCCCAACGGACACTGAAGCTTTCTTT
>TRBD2|TRBJ2-1|TRBV4-1|many
CASSQAGGRAYNEQFF
TGCGCCAGCAGCCAAGCCGGCGGGAGGGCCTACAATGAGCAGTTCTTC
>.|TRBJ1-5|TRBV28|.
CASSSDSGSNQPQHF
TGTGCCAGCAGTTCTGACAGCGGTAGCAATCAGCCCCAGCATTTT
>.|TRBJ1-5|TRBV2|many
CASRGEQGGYQPQHF
TGTGCCAGCAGGGGTGAACAGGGTGGCTATCAGCCCCAGCATTTT
>.|TRBJ1-4|TRBV18|.
CASSLPGTNEKLFF
TGTGCCAGCTCACTTCCTGGGACTAATGAAAAACTGTTTTTT
>.|TRBJ2-7|TRBV2|many
CASSVSYEQYF
TGTGCCAGCAGCGTGTCCTACGAGCAGTACTTC
>.|TRBJ1-1|TRBV7-3|many
CASSLVGGPQNTEAFF
TGTGCCAGCAGCCTAGTGGGGGGGCCTCAAAACACTGAAGCTTTCTTT
>.|TRBJ2-3|TRBV2|many
CASRVDTQYF
TGTGCCAGCAGAGTAGATACGCAGTATTTT
>.|TRBJ1-6|TRBV19|once
CASYDARINSPLHF
TGTGCCAGTTACGACGCTAGGATTAATTCACCCCTCCACTTT
>.|TRBJ1-1|TRBV27|many
CASSMYPPGHLNTEAFF
TGTGCCAGCAGTATGTACCCCCCGGGACATCTAAACACTGAAGCTTTCTTT
>.|TRBJ1-1|TRBV4-1|many
CASSQGLRTTEAFF
TGCGCCAGCAGCCAAGGCCTCAGGACCACTGAAGCTTTCTTT
>.|TRBJ2-7|TRBV29-1|many
CSTTTGSDEQYF
TGCAGCACAACAACGGGGAGCGACGAGCAGTACTTC
>TRBD2|TRBJ2-5|TRBV11-2|many
CASSFRGRPGETQYF
TGTGCCAGCAGCTTTCGCGGGAGGCCAGGAGAGACCCAGTACTTC
>.|TRBJ2-7|TRBV20-1|many
CSARRYGYEQYF
TGCAGTGCTAGACGTTACGGATACGAGCAGTACTTC
>TRBD2|TRBJ2-1|TRBV18|many
CASSLTGTSGTEQFF
TGTGCCAGCTCGTTAACGGGGACTAGCGGGACCGAGCAGTTCTTC
>.|TRBJ2-1|TRBV20-1|many
CSASVWDEQFF
TGCAGTGCTTCTGTCTGGGATGAGCAGTTCTTC
>.|TRBJ1-5|TRBV24-1|.
CATSDLSSYGETDSNQPQHF
TGTGCCACCAGTGATTTGAGTTCGTATGGTGAGACCGATAGCAATCAGCCCCAGCATTTT
>TRBD2|TRBJ2-3|TRBV12-3/TRBV12-4|few
CVSSLTSGRTDTQYF
TGTGTCAGCAGTTTGACTAGCGGGAGAACAGATACGCAGTATTTT
>.|TRBJ2-6|TRBV10-1|.
CASSESRGANVLTF
TGCGCCAGCAGTGAGTCGAGAGGGGCCAACGTCCTGACTTTC
>.|TRBJ2-1|TRBV7-6|few
CASSWQGRGNEQFF
TGTGCCAGCAGCTGGCAGGGGAGAGGGAATGAGCAGTTCTTC
>.|TRBJ2-1|TRBV27|many
CASSRMRLAGQAYNEQFF
TGTGCCAGCAGCCGTATGCGTCTAGCGGGACAGGCCTACAATGAGCAGTTCTTC
>.|TRBJ2-1|TRBV4-3|.
CASSQEGTPTYNEQFF
TGCGCCAGCAGCCAAGAGGGGACTCCGACCTACAATGAGCAGTTCTTC